These 4 T cell receptor beta chains originate from one sample sequenced in a study of blood T cell repertoires in COVID-19. Using immunoSEQ multiplex PCR, the repertoire was profiled, and TCRdb retains in-frame clones only, with some absent. The repertoire holds a few hundred thousand clones, roughly 87% seen once, with 8% to 9% in the top ten. Sequenced input: PBMCs or T cells enriched from blood (not recorded which). The receptors come from a woman aged 18-29 years who had recovered from COVID-19.

V and J are TRBV29-1 and TRBJ1-2, with D uncertain. The CDR3 spans 15 residues. Trimming cost V 1 base and J 8 bases, with 20 bases left between them. Germline loops: CDR1 SQVTM, CDR2 ANQGSEA. The CDR3 sequence is CSVEVRVGPRRGYTF. The CDR3 DNA follows: TGCAGCGTTGAAGTTAGGGTAGGGCCTAGGAGGGGCTACACCTTC.

The chain employs TRBV27 and TRBJ2-7; 9 bases line up with TRBD2. This CDR3 is 16 amino acids long. Germline V lookup: CDR1 MNHEY, CDR2 SMNVEV (reference sequence). J was trimmed by 0 bases and V by 1 base; bases with no gene match: 4. CDR3 nucleotide sequence: TGTGCCAGCAGTTTATATCGACTAGCGGACTCCTACGAGCAGTACTTC. It specifies CASSLYRLADSYEQYF.

The CDR3 DNA follows: TGTGCCAGCAGACCGGACAGCCTCTATGGCTACACCTTC. It codes for CASRPDSLYGYTF. V is TRBV27 and J is TRBJ1-2; possibly TRBD1 for D (6 bases). The germline V gene has CDR1 MNHEY and CDR2 SMNVEV (reference sequence). V was pared by 6 bases and J by 4 bases, with 12 bases between. The CDR3 is 13 amino acids.

This clone showed up just once. The chain has TRBV11-3 and TRBJ2-1; 7 bases are shared with TRBD2. The germline V gene encodes CDR1 SGHNT and CDR2 YENEEA. J gave up 8 bases and V 1 base, and 14 bases lay outside the gene matches. The CDR3 sequence is 17 residues long. The CDR3 region has the DNA TGTGCCAGCAGCTTAGGGGGTTGGCGGGGGACCTCCGATGAGCAGTTCTTC. It codes for CASSLGGWRGTSDEQFF.